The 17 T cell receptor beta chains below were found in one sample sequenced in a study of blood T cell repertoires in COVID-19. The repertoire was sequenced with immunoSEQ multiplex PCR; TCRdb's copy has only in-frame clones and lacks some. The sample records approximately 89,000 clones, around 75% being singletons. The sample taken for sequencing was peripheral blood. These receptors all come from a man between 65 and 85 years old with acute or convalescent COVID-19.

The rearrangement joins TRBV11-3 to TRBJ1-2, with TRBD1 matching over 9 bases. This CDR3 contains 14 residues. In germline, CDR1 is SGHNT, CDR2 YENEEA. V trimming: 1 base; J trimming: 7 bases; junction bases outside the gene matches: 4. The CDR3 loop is CASSLGRDRAGYTF. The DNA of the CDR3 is TGTGCCAGCAGCTTAGGGCGGGACAGGGCTGGCTACACCTTC.

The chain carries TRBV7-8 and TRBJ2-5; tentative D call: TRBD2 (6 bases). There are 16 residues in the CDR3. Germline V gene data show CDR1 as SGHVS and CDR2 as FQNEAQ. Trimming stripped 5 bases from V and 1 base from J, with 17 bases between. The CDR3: CASSPIHSGAQETQYF. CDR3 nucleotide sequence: TGTGCCAGCAGCCCGATTCATAGCGGAGCCCAAGAGACCCAGTACTTC.

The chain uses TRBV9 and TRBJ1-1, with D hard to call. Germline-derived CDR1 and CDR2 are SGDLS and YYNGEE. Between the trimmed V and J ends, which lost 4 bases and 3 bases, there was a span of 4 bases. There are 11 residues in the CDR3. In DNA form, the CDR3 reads TGTGCCAGCAGCCCCGACACTGAAGCTTTCTTT. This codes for CASSPDTEAFF.

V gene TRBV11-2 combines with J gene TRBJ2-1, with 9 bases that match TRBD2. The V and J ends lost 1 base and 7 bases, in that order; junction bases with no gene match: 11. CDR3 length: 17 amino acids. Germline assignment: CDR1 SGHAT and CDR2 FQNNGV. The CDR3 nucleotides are TGTGCCAGCAGCTTAGCAGGCGGGAGGGCCCCATGGAATGAGCAGTTCTTC. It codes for CASSLAGGRAPWNEQFF.

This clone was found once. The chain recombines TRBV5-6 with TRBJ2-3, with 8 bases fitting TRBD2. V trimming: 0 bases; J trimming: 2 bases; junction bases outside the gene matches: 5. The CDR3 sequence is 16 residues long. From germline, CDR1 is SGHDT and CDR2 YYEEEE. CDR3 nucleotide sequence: TGTGCCAGCAGCTTGGAACGGGGGGGCAACACAGATACGCAGTATTTT. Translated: CASSLERGGNTDTQYF. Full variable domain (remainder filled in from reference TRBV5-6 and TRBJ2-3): DAGVTQSPTHLIKTRGQQVTLRCSPKSGHDTVSWYQQALGQGPQFIFQYYEEEERQRGNFPDRFSGHQFPNYSSELNVNALLLGDSALYLCASSLERGGNTDTQYFGPGTRLTVL.

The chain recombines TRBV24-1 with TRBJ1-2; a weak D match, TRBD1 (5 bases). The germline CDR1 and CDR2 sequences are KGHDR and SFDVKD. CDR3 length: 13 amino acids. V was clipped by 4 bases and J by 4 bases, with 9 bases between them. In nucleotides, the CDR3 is TGTGCCACCAGTGACCCAGGGTCCTATGGCTACACCTTC. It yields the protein CATSDPGSYGYTF.

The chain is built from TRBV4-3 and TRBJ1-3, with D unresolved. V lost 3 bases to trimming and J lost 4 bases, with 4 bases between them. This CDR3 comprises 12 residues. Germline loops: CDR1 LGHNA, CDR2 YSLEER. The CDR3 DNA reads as TGCGCCAGCAGCCACAGGGGAAACACCATATATTTT. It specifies CASSHRGNTIYF.

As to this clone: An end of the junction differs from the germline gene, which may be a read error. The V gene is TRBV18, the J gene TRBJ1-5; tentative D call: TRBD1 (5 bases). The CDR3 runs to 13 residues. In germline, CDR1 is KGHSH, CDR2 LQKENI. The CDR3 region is CASSPGGSGKKNF. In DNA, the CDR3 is TGTGCCAGCTCACCAGGAGGGTCAGGGAAAAAGAATTTT.

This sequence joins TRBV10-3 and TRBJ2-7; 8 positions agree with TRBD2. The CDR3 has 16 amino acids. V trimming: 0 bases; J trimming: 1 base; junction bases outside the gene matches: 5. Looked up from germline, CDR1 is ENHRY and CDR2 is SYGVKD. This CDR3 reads CAISESRTSSSYEQYF. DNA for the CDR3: TGTGCCATCAGTGAGTCGAGGACTAGCTCTTCCTACGAGCAGTACTTC.

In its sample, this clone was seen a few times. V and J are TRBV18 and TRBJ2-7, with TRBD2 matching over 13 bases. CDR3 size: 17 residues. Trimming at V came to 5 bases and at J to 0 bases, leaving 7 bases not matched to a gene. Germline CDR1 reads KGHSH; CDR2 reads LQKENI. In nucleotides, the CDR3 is TGTGCCAGCTCAGGAGGACTAGCGGGAGCTTTCTCCTACGAGCAGTACTTC. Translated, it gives CASSGGLAGAFSYEQYF.

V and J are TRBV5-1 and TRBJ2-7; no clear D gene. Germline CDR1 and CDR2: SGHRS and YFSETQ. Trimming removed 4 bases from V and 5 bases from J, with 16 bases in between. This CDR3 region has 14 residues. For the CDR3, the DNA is TGCGCCAGCAGCCAGTCCGGGTCCACCCACGAGCAGTACTTC. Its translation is CASSQSGSTHEQYF.

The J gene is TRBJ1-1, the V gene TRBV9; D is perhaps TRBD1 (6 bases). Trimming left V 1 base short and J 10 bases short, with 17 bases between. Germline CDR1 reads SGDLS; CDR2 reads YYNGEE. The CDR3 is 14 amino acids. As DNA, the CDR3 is TGTGCCAGCAGCGTACAAGGACAGCCCCACCCAGCTTTCTTT. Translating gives CASSVQGQPHPAFF.

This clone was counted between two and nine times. CDR3: CAWSPRTSIYNEQFF. DNA for the CDR3: TGTGCCTGGAGTCCCCGGACTAGTATCTACAATGAGCAGTTCTTC. The chain is built from TRBV30 and TRBJ2-1; 7 bases are shared with TRBD2. The V gene's germline CDR1 is GTSNPN and CDR2 SVGIG (reference sequence). CDR3 length: 15 residues. Unmatched junction bases numbered 7, after V lost 2 bases and J lost 3 bases.

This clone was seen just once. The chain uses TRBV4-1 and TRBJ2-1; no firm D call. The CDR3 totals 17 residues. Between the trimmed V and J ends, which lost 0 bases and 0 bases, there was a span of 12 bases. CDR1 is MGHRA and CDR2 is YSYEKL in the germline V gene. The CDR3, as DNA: TGCGCCAGCAGCCAAGACCTCGCATCCAGCTCCTACAATGAGCAGTTCTTC. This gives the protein CASSQDLASSSYNEQFF.

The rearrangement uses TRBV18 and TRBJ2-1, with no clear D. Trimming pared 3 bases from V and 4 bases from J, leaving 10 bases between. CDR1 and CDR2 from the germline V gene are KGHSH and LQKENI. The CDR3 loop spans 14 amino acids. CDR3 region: CASSPPGVYNEQFF. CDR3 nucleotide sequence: TGTGCCAGCTCACCCCCCGGAGTGTACAATGAGCAGTTCTTC.

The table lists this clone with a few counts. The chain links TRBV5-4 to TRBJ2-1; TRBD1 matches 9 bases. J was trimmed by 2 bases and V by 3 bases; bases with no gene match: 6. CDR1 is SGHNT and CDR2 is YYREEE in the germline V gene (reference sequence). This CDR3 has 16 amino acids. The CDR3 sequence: CASSSPGQGPYNEQFF. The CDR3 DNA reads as TGTGCCAGCAGCTCCCCGGGACAGGGCCCCTACAATGAGCAGTTCTTC. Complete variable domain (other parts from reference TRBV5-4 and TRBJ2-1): ETGVTQSPTHLIKTRGQQVTLRCSSQSGHNTVSWYQQALGQGPQFIFQYYREEENGRGNFPPRFSGLQFPNYSSELNVNALELDDSALYLCASSSPGQGPYNEQFFGPGTRLTVL.

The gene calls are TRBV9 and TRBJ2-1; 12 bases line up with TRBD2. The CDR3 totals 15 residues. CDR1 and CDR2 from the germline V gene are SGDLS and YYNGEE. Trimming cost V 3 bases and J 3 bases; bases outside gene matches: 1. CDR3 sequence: CASSGGLAGYNEQFF. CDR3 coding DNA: TGTGCCAGCAGCGGGGGACTAGCGGGCTACAATGAGCAGTTCTTC.